Here is one T cell receptor beta chain with its context. What it binds is not known. These data belong to a study of cytomegalovirus exposure and HLA in healthy donors. Broader study findings: Later analysis suggested most CMV-associated TCR beta chains were HLA-restricted. Later genetic work tied a missense DCLRE1C variant to beta-chain V and J trimming.

CDR1 is GTSNPN and CDR2 is SVGIG in the germline V gene (reference sequence). CDR3 size: 16 residues. Trimming removed 0 bases at V and 4 bases at J, with 16 bases between. Primers included in the PCR were 60 Vbeta and 13 Jbeta primers. Per the authors' pipeline: Roughly 11 million shared chains were among the about 80 million unique TCR beta chains that a later analysis counted. Sequencing was performed with immunoSEQ multiplex PCR; in TCRdb, only in-frame clones are kept and a portion is missing. V and J calls and clone size come straight from that table; D and trimming were deduced from the DNA. The table records a few hundred thousand clones, 70% to 80% of them present only once.

Sequencing was performed on PBMCs. The clonotype originates from a woman aged 30 to 39 in good health and CMV-seronegative. The genes are TRBV30 and TRBJ2-4; the D gene is possibly TRBD1 (5 bases). The CDR3, as DNA: TGTGCCTGGAGTGTACAATTGTGGACATTGAAAAACATTCAGTACTTC. It specifies CAWSVQLWTLKNIQYF.